Below, 17 T cell receptor beta chains from the same sample are listed, as sequenced in a study of T cells in Graves' hyperthyroidism and ophthalmopathy. Amplified TCR beta CDR3 regions came from RNA transcripts. Carried out on the TCR CDR3, a first-round RT-PCR used the HTBI primer set. A single record per CDR3 protein comes from TCRdb applying MiXCR to the multiplex PCR reads. This sample carries roughly 640,000 distinct CDR3 sequences, approximately 15% of them seen once, and the ten largest clones take roughly 3.3%. The sample consisted of blood. The receptors come from a woman aged 40 to 55 with Graves' ophthalmopathy.

The gene calls are TRBV29-1 and TRBJ2-7; D is perhaps TRBD2 (6 bases). Germline CDR1 is SQVTM and CDR2 is ANQGSEA. Trimming removed 3 bases from V and 4 bases from J, with 10 bases in between. The CDR3 sequence is 12 residues long. Written as DNA, the CDR3 is TGCAGCGTTGAGGAGGGGAAATACGAGCAGTACTTC. Amino acids: CSVEEGKYEQYF.

About this clonotype itself: Germline and junction disagree at one end, which may indicate a read error. The chain carries TRBV6-2 or TRBV6-3 and TRBJ1-2; D might be TRBD1 (6 bases). The germline V gene encodes CDR1 MNHEY and CDR2 SVGEGT. This CDR3 is 13 amino acids long. DNA for the CDR3: TGTGCCAGTAGTTCCCGACAGGACTATGGCTACACCTTC. It specifies CASSSRQDYGYTF.

On this clonotype: One end of the junction fails to match germline, which may point to a read error. The CDR3 here is CASGQDTSLSGNTIYF. The DNA for the CDR3 is TGTGCCAGCGGCCAAGATACTAGCCTCTCTGGAAACACCATATATTTT. The J gene is TRBJ1-3, the V gene TRBV4-2; D is unresolved. CDR1 LGHNA and CDR2 YNFKEQ come from the germline V gene. There are 16 residues in the CDR3.

The chain carries TRBV20-1 and TRBJ2-1; 12 nucleotides line up with TRBD2. In germline, CDR1 is DFQATT, CDR2 SNEGSKA (reference sequence). Germline trimming cut 2 bases from V and 4 bases from J; bases unmatched to any gene: 3. This CDR3 region has 15 residues. The CDR3 reads CSARRTSGNYNEQFF. The CDR3 nucleotides read TGCAGTGCTAGACGGACTAGCGGGAATTACAATGAGCAGTTCTTC.

This clonotype was seen repeatedly, ten times or more. The chain links TRBV2 to TRBJ2-1; 10 bases are shared with TRBD2. Germline lookup yields CDR1 SNHLY and CDR2 FYNNEI. The junction had 5 bases not matched to a gene; V was cut back by 6 bases and J by 6 bases. The CDR3 runs 14 residues. CDR3 residues: CASRRTSGANEQFF. Written as DNA, the CDR3 is TGTGCCAGCAGGAGGACTAGCGGAGCCAATGAGCAGTTCTTC.

The chain has TRBV19 and TRBJ2-3; D ambiguous. The CDR3 has 16 residues. The V end lost 1 base, the J end lost 0 bases, and 11 bases lay between the germline ends. Germline CDR1 reads LNHDA; CDR2 reads SQIVND (reference sequence). The CDR3 nucleotides are TGTGCCAGTAGTATAGCAGGCGGAGCTAGCACAGATACGCAGTATTTT. This encodes CASSIAGGASTDTQYF.

The chain uses TRBV5-1 and TRBJ2-7, with 9 bases aligning to TRBD1. CDR3 size: 15 residues. CDR1 and CDR2 from the germline V gene are SGHRS and YFSETQ. J gave up 4 bases and V 2 bases, and 7 bases lay outside the gene matches. The CDR3 loop is CASSLQTGGEYEQYF. CDR3 coding DNA: TGCGCCAGCAGCTTACAGACAGGGGGGGAGTACGAGCAGTACTTC.

This sequence joins TRBV20-1 and TRBJ1-1; TRBD1 matches 10 bases. Germline trimming cut 5 bases from V and 5 bases from J; bases unmatched to any gene: 8. The CDR3 has 14 amino acids. Germline CDR1 is DFQATT and CDR2 is SNEGSKA (reference sequence). DNA of the CDR3: TGCAGTGCTCCCCGGACAGGGGGTACGACTGAAGCTTTCTTT. Translating it yields CSAPRTGGTTEAFF.

This clonotype was counted a few times. The chain uses TRBV6-2 or TRBV6-3 and TRBJ1-1; 7 bases match TRBD1. J was trimmed by 5 bases and V by 5 bases; bases with no gene match: 14. Germline CDR1 MNHEY, CDR2 SVGEGT. The CDR3 covers 16 residues. The CDR3 reads CASSPTGPPRGTEAFF. The CDR3, as DNA: TGTGCCAGCAGTCCGACAGGGCCGCCACGGGGGACTGAAGCTTTCTTT.

There are a few counts of this clonotype. The rearrangement joins TRBV24-1 to TRBJ1-1; D is possibly TRBD1 (5 bases). Trimming removed 0 bases from V and 5 bases from J, with 6 bases in between. CDR3 length: 13 amino acids. Germline V gene sequence: CDR1 KGHDR, CDR2 SFDVKD. CDR3 DNA: TGTGCCACCAGTGATTTGTGGGGGACTGAAGCTTTCTTT. Its protein product is CATSDLWGTEAFF.

This clonotype was observed many times. CDR3 in DNA: TGTGCCAGCAGTCCTTCGCGGGTCAATGAGCAGTTCTTC. This sequence encodes CASSPSRVNEQFF. The V call is TRBV2, the J call TRBJ2-1; TRBD2 is a possible D gene (5 bases). Trimming cost V 5 bases and J 6 bases, with 11 bases left between them. There are 13 residues in the CDR3. Germline CDR1 and CDR2: SNHLY and FYNNEI. Supplemented by reference TRBV2 and TRBJ2-1, the full variable domain reads EPEVTQTPSHQVTQMGQEVILRCVPISNHLYFYWYRQILGQKVEFLVSFYNNEISEKSEIFDDQFSVERPDGSNFTLKIRSTKLEDSAMYFCASSPSRVNEQFFGPGTRLTVL.

The chain links TRBV4-1 to TRBJ1-2, with D hard to call. V lost 0 bases to trimming and J lost 4 bases, with 9 bases between them. The germline V gene encodes CDR1 MGHRA and CDR2 YSYEKL. The CDR3 is 14 residues long. CDR3 sequence reads: CASSQDEGSYGYTF. For the CDR3, the DNA is TGCGCCAGCAGCCAAGATGAGGGTAGCTATGGCTACACCTTC.

This clonotype was seen many times. This sequence joins TRBV30 and TRBJ2-2; TRBD1 agrees at 7 bases. This CDR3 has 14 amino acids. Trimming took 3 bases from V and 4 from J; bases not matched to a gene: 5. The germline V gene encodes CDR1 GTSNPN and CDR2 SVGIG (reference sequence). DNA of the CDR3: TGTGCCTGGAGGCAGACAGGGAGCACCGGGGAGCTGTTTTTT. Its translation: CAWRQTGSTGELFF. Variable domain in full (rest from reference TRBV30 and TRBJ2-2): SQTIHQWPATLVQPVGSPLSLECTVEGTSNPNLYWYRQAAGRGLQLLFYSVGIGQISSEVPQNLSASRPQDRQFILSSKKLLLSDSGFYLCAWRQTGSTGELFFGEGSRLTVL.

This clonotype was seen many times. This chain connects TRBV13 to TRBJ1-1, with 7 bases fitting TRBD1. The germline CDR1 and CDR2 sequences are PRHDT and FYEKMQ (reference sequence). The CDR3 length is 14 residues. The J segment lost 6 bases and the V segment lost 5 bases, leaving 9 bases of the junction unmatched. In DNA, the CDR3 is TGTGCCAGCAGCCGACCCACAGGGGTGGCTGAAGCTTTCTTT. It codes for CASSRPTGVAEAFF.

The rearrangement links TRBV7-9 to TRBJ2-1; 9 positions agree with TRBD2. Germline V lookup: CDR1 SEHNR, CDR2 FQNEAQ (reference sequence). This CDR3 region has 16 residues. Trimming cost V 3 bases and J 7 bases; bases outside gene matches: 10. CDR3 residues: CASSFSGRPAVNEQFF. The CDR3 DNA is TGTGCCAGCAGCTTCAGCGGGAGGCCTGCCGTGAATGAGCAGTTCTTC.

The chain employs TRBV2 and TRBJ2-1, with 9 bases aligning to TRBD2. This CDR3 spans 14 amino acids. Looked up from germline, CDR1 is SNHLY and CDR2 is FYNNEI. Germline trimming cut 8 bases from V and 5 bases from J; bases unmatched to any gene: 7. CDR3 nucleotide sequence: TGTGCCAGCGGTAGCGGGAGCTCTAACAATGAGCAGTTCTTC. Translating it yields CASGSGSSNNEQFF. The entire variable domain, with the rest obtained from reference TRBV2 and TRBJ2-1, is as follows: EPEVTQTPSHQVTQMGQEVILRCVPISNHLYFYWYRQILGQKVEFLVSFYNNEISEKSEIFDDQFSVERPDGSNFTLKIRSTKLEDSAMYFCASGSGSSNNEQFFGPGTRLTVL.

The table lists this clonotype with a few counts. The CDR3 sequence is CSANGGSSYNSPLHF. The CDR3 DNA reads as TGCAGTGCTAATGGAGGAAGCTCCTATAATTCACCCCTCCACTTT. The rearrangement links TRBV20-1 to TRBJ1-6; no firm D call. The ends were cut back, 4 bases at V and 0 bases at J, with 10 bases in the middle. CDR1 and CDR2 from the germline V gene are DFQATT and SNEGSKA (reference sequence). This CDR3 spans 15 amino acids.